Listed below are T cell receptor beta chains from one sample, sequenced in a study of shared clonotypes between healthy human individuals. Assay used: immunoSEQ multiplex PCR; TCRdb lists only in-frame clones, some missing. The sample records 1 million to 1.3 million clones, around 78% being singletons. The sample consisted of memory CD4+ T cells from PBMCs. The receptors come from a man younger than 35 in good health. Some clones in this sample may be carry-over from other donors' samples. Each CDR3 is given with its conserved first and last residue. Fields, in order: J gene, clone size, V gene, D gene, CDR3 DNA, CDR3 protein. A D gene is named only where the DNA matches it firmly. Clone size appears in some rows only: once, few, many, or a class for an expanded clone.

J: TRBJ1-1
size: .
V: TRBV29-1
D: .
DNA: TGCAGCGTTGAAGTAACAACAACAGCTTTCTTT
CDR3: CSVEVTTTAFF

J: TRBJ2-1
size: few
V: TRBV28
D: TRBD2
DNA: TGTGCCAGCAGGCAAACTAGCGGGAGGGGGGATGAGCAGTTCTTC
CDR3: CASRQTSGRGDEQFF

J: TRBJ1-4
size: .
V: TRBV27
D: .
DNA: TGTGCCAGCAGTTTATTCGGACAGATACCAACTAATGAAAAACTGTTTTTT
CDR3: CASSLFGQIPTNEKLFF

J: TRBJ2-1
size: .
V: TRBV5-1
D: TRBD1
DNA: TGCGCCAGCAGCTTGGAGGGGGCACGGTTCTTC
CDR3: CASSLEGARFF

J: TRBJ2-7
size: few
V: TRBV18
D: .
DNA: TGTGCCAGTTCCGTTTCCTCCTACGAGCAGTACTTC
CDR3: CASSVSSYEQYF

J: TRBJ2-5
size: .
V: TRBV5-1
D: .
DNA: TGCGCCAGCAGCTCCCGCCTACAAGAGACCCAGTACTTC
CDR3: CASSSRLQETQYF

J: TRBJ2-7
size: .
V: TRBV28
D: .
DNA: TGTGCCAGCACTCCCTGGCCCTCCAACTCCTACGAGCAGTACTTC
CDR3: CASTPWPSNSYEQYF

J: TRBJ2-6
size: .
V: TRBV7-6
D: TRBD1
DNA: TGTGCCAGCAGGCAGACAGGGGGCCTCTCTGGGGCCAACGTCCTGACTTTC
CDR3: CASRQTGGLSGANVLTF

J: TRBJ1-2
size: many
V: TRBV28
D: .
DNA: TGTGCCAGCAGTCCCCGTCTTGGGAGAAACTATGGCTACACCTTC
CDR3: CASSPRLGRNYGYTF

J: TRBJ1-1
size: few
V: TRBV2
D: .
DNA: TGTGCCAGCAGTGTTGATATGAACACTGAAGCTTTCTTT
CDR3: CASSVDMNTEAFF

J: TRBJ1-1
size: .
V: TRBV4-1
D: .
DNA: TGCGCCAGCAGCCAAGACCGAATGAACACTGAAGCTTTCTTT
CDR3: CASSQDRMNTEAFF

J: TRBJ1-1
size: .
V: TRBV9
D: TRBD1
DNA: TGTGCCAGCAGCGCAACTCCAGGGGGCCCCACTGAAGCTTTCTTT
CDR3: CASSATPGGPTEAFF

J: TRBJ2-1
size: .
V: TRBV6-5
D: TRBD1
DNA: TGTGCCAGCAGTTGGGACAGGGGGCTCAACGAGCAGTTCTTC
CDR3: CASSWDRGLNEQFF

J: TRBJ2-2
size: .
V: TRBV7-9
D: .
DNA: TGTGCCAGCAGCTTTTACAGGACTTTTCCGGGCACCGGGGAGCTGTTTTTT
CDR3: CASSFYRTFPGTGELFF

J: TRBJ1-2
size: .
V: TRBV9
D: .
DNA: TGTGCCAGCAGCGTCCACCTAAATCTCTATGGCTACACCTTC
CDR3: CASSVHLNLYGYTF

J: TRBJ2-5
size: .
V: TRBV6-1
D: .
DNA: TGTGCCAGCAGTGAAGCCATTAATTCGGCAGGGCTCATGCAGTACTTC
CDR3: CASSEAINSAGLMQYF

J: TRBJ2-7
size: .
V: TRBV9
D: .
DNA: TGTGCCAGCAGGGAACCTAGAAAGCGGGCGTTCTACGAGCAGTACTTC
CDR3: CASREPRKRAFYEQYF

J: TRBJ2-2
size: .
V: TRBV10-3
D: .
DNA: TGTGCCATCAGCCCAAGACAGGAACTGAACACCGGGGAGCTGTTTTTT
CDR3: CAISPRQELNTGELFF

J: TRBJ2-7
size: .
V: TRBV4-3
D: TRBD1
DNA: TGCGCCAGCAGCCCACGGACAGGGACCTACGAGCAGTACTTC
CDR3: CASSPRTGTYEQYF

J: TRBJ1-1
size: once
V: TRBV5-1
D: .
DNA: TGCGCCAGCAGCTGGCAGGGGTTGGGCACTGAAGCTTTCTTT
CDR3: CASSWQGLGTEAFF

J: TRBJ2-1
size: once
V: TRBV28
D: .
DNA: TGTGCCAGCAGGACCCGGCCCTCGGGTGAGCAGTTCTTC
CDR3: CASRTRPSGEQFF

J: TRBJ1-1
size: .
V: TRBV5-1
D: .
DNA: TGCGCCAGCAGCTTGGATGGCGGGGTCAACACTGAAGCTTTCTTT
CDR3: CASSLDGGVNTEAFF

J: TRBJ1-4
size: .
V: TRBV5-1
D: .
DNA: TGCGCCAGCAGCGGGAGTGGGGGCGTGAGTGAAAAACTGTTTTTT
CDR3: CASSGSGGVSEKLFF

J: TRBJ2-2
size: .
V: TRBV30
D: .
DNA: TGTGCCTGGAGTGTACGCGTGGGCGGGGAGCTGTTTTTT
CDR3: CAWSVRVGGELFF

J: TRBJ2-6
size: .
V: TRBV5-6
D: .
DNA: TGTGCCAGCAGCAGGGAGGTCTCAGGGGCCAACGTCCTGACTTTC
CDR3: CASSREVSGANVLTF

J: TRBJ2-3
size: few
V: TRBV18
D: .
DNA: TGTGCCAGCTCACCAAACAGGGCAGACACAGATACGCAGTATTTT
CDR3: CASSPNRADTDTQYF

J: TRBJ1-4
size: .
V: TRBV7-9
D: .
DNA: TGTGCCAGCAGCTTAGCTGGGGATGAAAAACTGTTTTTT
CDR3: CASSLAGDEKLFF

J: TRBJ2-5
size: .
V: TRBV7-2
D: TRBD2
DNA: TGTGCCAGCAGCCCAAGAGGACTAGCGGGACCAAAGACCCAGTACTTC
CDR3: CASSPRGLAGPKTQYF

J: TRBJ2-5
size: once
V: TRBV11-2
D: TRBD2
DNA: TGTGCCAGCAGCTTCGAGGGAGGGCCCTGGGAGACCCAGTACTTC
CDR3: CASSFEGGPWETQYF

J: TRBJ2-2
size: .
V: TRBV30
D: TRBD1
DNA: TGTGCCTGGAATCACCGGGACAGGGGCACCGGGGAGCTGTTTTTT
CDR3: CAWNHRDRGTGELFF

J: TRBJ1-1
size: .
V: TRBV19
D: .
DNA: TGTGCCAGTAGTTATGGAGGGGCGAACACTGAAGCTTTCTTT
CDR3: CASSYGGANTEAFF

J: TRBJ2-2
size: .
V: TRBV15
D: TRBD1
DNA: TGTGCCACCAGCAGAGATACAGGGGGCAACACCGGGGAGCTGTTTTTT
CDR3: CATSRDTGGNTGELFF

J: TRBJ2-1
size: .
V: TRBV7-2
D: TRBD2
DNA: TGTGCCAGCAGCTTATTAGCGGGAGGGTACAATGAGCAGTTCTTC
CDR3: CASSLLAGGYNEQFF

J: TRBJ1-3
size: .
V: TRBV5-4
D: .
DNA: TGTGCCAGCAGAGCAGGGAGCTCTGGAAACACCATATATTTT
CDR3: CASRAGSSGNTIYF

J: TRBJ1-2
size: many
V: TRBV2
D: TRBD1
DNA: TGTGCCAGTAGGGACAGTCTCTATGGCTACACCTTC
CDR3: CASRDSLYGYTF

J: TRBJ1-1
size: many
V: TRBV28
D: .
DNA: TGTGCCAGCAGTCCCCCCCGGGGGAACACTGAAGCTTTCTTT
CDR3: CASSPPRGNTEAFF

J: TRBJ2-2
size: .
V: TRBV7-2
D: .
DNA: TGTGCCAGCAGCTACAGGGTTGCCGGGGAGCTGTTTTTT
CDR3: CASSYRVAGELFF

J: TRBJ2-6
size: .
V: TRBV19
D: .
DNA: TGTGCCAGTAGAACTTCTGGGGCCAACGTCCTGACTTTC
CDR3: CASRTSGANVLTF

J: TRBJ2-5
size: .
V: TRBV5-1
D: TRBD2
DNA: TGCGCCAGCAGCTATCTAGCGGGGGCAGATGGGCGGGAGACCCAGTACTTC
CDR3: CASSYLAGADGRETQYF

J: TRBJ2-2
size: .
V: TRBV7-6
D: .
DNA: TGTGCCAGCAGCCCGTGGACAGAAAACACCGGGGAGCTGTTTTTT
CDR3: CASSPWTENTGELFF

J: TRBJ2-1
size: .
V: TRBV11-2
D: TRBD2
DNA: TGTGCCAGCAGCCCCTTTCAAGCGGGAGGTTACAATGAGCAGTTCTTC
CDR3: CASSPFQAGGYNEQFF

J: TRBJ1-2
size: .
V: TRBV28
D: TRBD1
DNA: TGTGCCAGCAGGCCGAACAGGGGTGGTTATGGCTACACCTTC
CDR3: CASRPNRGGYGYTF

J: TRBJ1-1
size: .
V: TRBV6-1
D: .
DNA: TGTGCCAGCAGGGCCTTGAACACTGAAGCTTTCTTT
CDR3: CASRALNTEAFF

J: TRBJ1-1
size: .
V: TRBV5-4
D: .
DNA: TGTGCCAGCAGCTTGGGGACACCCGGAACTGAAGCTTTCTTT
CDR3: CASSLGTPGTEAFF

J: TRBJ1-5
size: few
V: TRBV4-1
D: TRBD1
DNA: TGCGCCAGCAGCCAAGAAGGGACAGGGGGCGGCAATCAGCCCCAGCATTTT
CDR3: CASSQEGTGGGNQPQHF

J: TRBJ1-1
size: .
V: TRBV28
D: .
DNA: TGTGCCAGCAGTTCGCCGGTGGTAACTGAAGCTTTCTTT
CDR3: CASSSPVVTEAFF

J: TRBJ2-3
size: .
V: TRBV11-2
D: .
DNA: TGTGCCAGCAGCTTAGGGGCGGCAGGCCAGGCCACAGATACGCAGTATTTT
CDR3: CASSLGAAGQATDTQYF

J: TRBJ2-3
size: .
V: TRBV5-1
D: TRBD2
DNA: TGCGCCAGCAGCCTTGGACTAGCGGGAGGGCCGATTCCTTCAGATACGCAGTATTTT
CDR3: CASSLGLAGGPIPSDTQYF

J: TRBJ2-1
size: .
V: TRBV7-8
D: TRBD1
DNA: TGTGCCAGCAAAGACCCAAAGGGGGCCCACAATGAGCAGTTCTTC
CDR3: CASKDPKGAHNEQFF

J: TRBJ2-2
size: .
V: TRBV7-2
D: .
DNA: TGTGCCAGCAGCCCAACGGGGGGCCTCCTCCCCACCGGGGAGCTGTTTTTT
CDR3: CASSPTGGLLPTGELFF

J: TRBJ1-1
size: few
V: TRBV7-3
D: .
DNA: TGTGCCAGCAGCTTCGACGGGTTGAACACTGAAGCTTTCTTT
CDR3: CASSFDGLNTEAFF

J: TRBJ2-4
size: few
V: TRBV6-1
D: TRBD2
DNA: TGTGCCAGCAGTGACCAGCGGGAGGGCCTAAACATTCAGTACTTC
CDR3: CASSDQREGLNIQYF

J: TRBJ2-2
size: .
V: TRBV30
D: .
DNA: TGTGCCTGGAGTCTAAATCGGCTTGACGGGGAGCTGTTTTTT
CDR3: CAWSLNRLDGELFF

J: TRBJ2-1
size: few
V: TRBV28
D: TRBD2
DNA: TGTGCCAGCAGCACCCGTAGCGGGAAGACCTACAATGAGCAGTTCTTC
CDR3: CASSTRSGKTYNEQFF

J: TRBJ2-3
size: .
V: TRBV2
D: TRBD2
DNA: TGTGCCAGTAACAGCGGGAGGCGGAGCACAGATACGCAGTATTTT
CDR3: CASNSGRRSTDTQYF

J: TRBJ1-2
size: .
V: TRBV30
D: .
DNA: TGTGCCTGGAGTTACCGGGACCGGGGTGGCTACACCTTC
CDR3: CAWSYRDRGGYTF

J: TRBJ2-2
size: few
V: TRBV4-1
D: .
DNA: TGCGCCAGCAGGGGGCTAGCGAACACCGGGGAGCTGTTTTTT
CDR3: CASRGLANTGELFF